This T cell receptor beta chain was retrieved from a study of blood T cell repertoires in COVID-19 (TCRdb year 2020). General notes on the study: Samples covering the acute and convalescent phases of COVID-19 were provided by collaborators in the United States, Italy and Spain. Deeply sampled blood TCRbeta repertoires from subjects exposed to, actively infected with, or recovered from COVID-19 were included in the dataset. Samples came from the ongoing ImmuneRACE study (first 160 participants) plus 1,254 subjects from 6 global collaborators. A de-identified subject ID, COVID-19 status, age in years and sex were almost always included in the sample metadata. Where available, HLA class I and class II types were obtained from metadata supplied by the sample provider rather than from assay-based typing. The repertoires were released in a freely available public database meant as a resource for research on the immune response to SARS-CoV-2. The prospective study material was composed of cDNA or gDNA derived from T cells, B-cell-depleted T cells, or PBMCs.

TCRbeta CDR3 regions were amplified from genomic DNA using the immunoSEQ Assay, a bias-controlled multiplex PCR. Per the original workflow: Within the assay, amplification of reference gene primers was used to estimate how many nucleated cells each sample contained. To quantify the absolute abundance of each unique TCRbeta CDR3 rearrangement, sequence reads were collapsed and filtered. For each sample, productive Simpson clonality was calculated as the square root of Simpson's diversity index across productive rearrangements. TCRdb holds this immuneACCESS table with in-frame rearrangements only. Some clones are missing; in checked studies, unresolved V genes explain under half, and the rest has no known cause. The D gene and trimming were derived from the DNA, and the V and J assignments and clone size from that table. The sample table holds just under 60,000 clones, of which 65% to 85% were seen once. Of the sample, 8% to 10% is held by the ten largest clones.

For CDR1 and CDR2, the germline V gene (reference sequence) lists DFQATT and SNEGSKA. The CDR3 starts with the cysteine, ends with the phenylalanine, and has 14 residues. Only the CDR3 DNA is retained, 42 bases long and in frame from the first base. V is cut back by 3 bases and J by 5 bases, with 6 bases in the junction unmatched. One collaborating source in Seattle enrolled patients during active infection and followed them longitudinally through the course of disease. Whole blood was collected in K2EDTA tubes by collaborating institutions according to the institutions' own protocols. For TCRbeta analysis, collaborators shipped samples as frozen whole blood, isolated PBMCs, or DNA extracted from either of those sample types. About this clone itself: Its antigen has not been determined. Base qualities are missing; no much larger clone stands one base away.

Overall study outcomes, separate from this receptor: Clinical and demographic metadata were provided uncurated, with the amount varying by source and participant.

The sequenced material came from peripheral blood. The rearranged segments are TRBV20-1 and TRBJ1-5; a stretch of 8 junction bases matches TRBD1. This receptor was identified in a man older than 75 with COVID-19, enrolled during active disease. The bases are TGCAGTGCTAGTCAGGGGGCGTCAGATCAGCCCCAGCATTTT. Its translation reads: CSASQGASDQPQHF.